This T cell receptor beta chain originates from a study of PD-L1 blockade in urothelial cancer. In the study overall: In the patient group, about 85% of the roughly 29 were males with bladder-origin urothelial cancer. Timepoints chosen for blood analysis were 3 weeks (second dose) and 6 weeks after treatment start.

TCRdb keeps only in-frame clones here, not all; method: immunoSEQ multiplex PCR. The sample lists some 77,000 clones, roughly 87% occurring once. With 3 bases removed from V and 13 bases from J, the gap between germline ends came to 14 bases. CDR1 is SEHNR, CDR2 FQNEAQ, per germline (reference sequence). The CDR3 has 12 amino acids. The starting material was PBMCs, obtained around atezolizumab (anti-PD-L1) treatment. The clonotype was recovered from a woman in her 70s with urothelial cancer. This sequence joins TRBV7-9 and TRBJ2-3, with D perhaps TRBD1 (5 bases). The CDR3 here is CASSFPRASKYF. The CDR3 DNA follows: TGTGCCAGCAGCTTCCCCAGGGCTAGTAAGTATTTT.